The 3 T cell receptor beta chains below all came from one sample that was sequenced in a study of blood T cell repertoires in COVID-19. The repertoire was sequenced with immunoSEQ multiplex PCR; TCRdb's copy has only in-frame clones and lacks some. Among some 70,000 clones listed, around 89% were seen once. Material: peripheral blood. Every receptor here comes from a woman in her sixties or seventies with acute or convalescent COVID-19.

The chain recombines TRBV7-2 with TRBJ1-5; D remains unclear. The V gene's germline CDR1 is SGHTA and CDR2 FQGNSA. Trimming stripped 0 bases from V and 4 bases from J, with 16 bases between. This CDR3 has 17 residues. DNA of the CDR3: TGTGCCAGCAGCTTAGCTTCCATAACTCCTCGGAATCAGCCCCAGCATTTT. It yields the protein CASSLASITPRNQPQHF.

The genes are TRBV6-5 and TRBJ2-7, with 7 nucleotides matching TRBD1. Germline V CDR1 and CDR2: MNHEY, SVGAGI. This CDR3 has 15 amino acids. V shed 2 bases, J shed 3 bases, and the junction held 7 bases outside the gene matches. The CDR3 nucleotides read TGTGCCAGCAGTTACAGTAGGACAGGAGTCTACGAGCAGTACTTC. This translates into CASSYSRTGVYEQYF.

The CDR3 is CASSLQGAQETQYF. CDR3 sequence (DNA): TGTGCCAGCAGCTTACAGGGGGCACAAGAGACCCAGTACTTC. The chain employs TRBV5-6 and TRBJ2-5, with 9 bases aligning to TRBD1. V was pared by 2 bases and J by 2 bases, with 1 base of the junction left unmatched. The CDR3 extends over 14 amino acids. From germline, CDR1 is SGHDT and CDR2 YYEEEE. The whole variable domain, remainder taken from reference TRBV5-6 and TRBJ2-5, is DAGVTQSPTHLIKTRGQQVTLRCSPKSGHDTVSWYQQALGQGPQFIFQYYEEEERQRGNFPDRFSGHQFPNYSSELNVNALLLGDSALYLCASSLQGAQETQYFGPGTRLLVL.